This T cell receptor beta chain was sequenced in a study of T cells in localized non-small cell lung cancer. Trimming shortened V by 4 bases and J by 8 bases, and 17 bases separated the two germline ends. There are 14 residues in the CDR3. Germline CDR1 GTSNPN, CDR2 SVGIG (reference sequence). The table came from immunoSEQ multiplex PCR; TCRdb's copy has only in-frame clones and leaves some out. Seen here are just under 20,000 clones, 75% to 90% observed once, and the top ten hold roughly 8.1%. Study-wide results and caveats: Blood T cell density predicted longer survival; adjacent-lung clonality, shorter.

A remark on this clone: Its antigen is currently unknown.

This sample comprised peripheral blood, obtained before any cancer treatment. The V call is TRBV30, the J call TRBJ1-4; TRBD1 is a possible D gene (5 bases). The sequence derives from a man aged 35-69 years with stage I lung adenocarcinoma. CDR3 amino acids: CAWIPPQGGEKLFF. CDR3 bases: TGTGCCTGGATACCCCCGCAGGGTGGCGAAAAACTGTTTTTT.